A single sample is the source of the 12 T cell receptor beta chains below, sequenced in a study of shared clonotypes between healthy human individuals (TCRdb year 2020). The library was made by the immunoSEQ multiplex PCR assay. TCRdb holds this immuneACCESS table with in-frame rearrangements only. Some clones are missing; in checked studies, unresolved V genes explain under half, and the rest has no known cause. The sample table records about 1.5 million clones; over 95% of these occur just once. 1% to 1.5% of the sample is held by the ten biggest clonotypes. The specimen sequenced was naive CD4+ T cells sorted from blood. This sample's cell subset or site label indicates: CD45RA+ positively selected. The receptors were sampled from a man aged 30 to 45 in good health.

To note about this clone: The same CDR3 is also encoded by other DNA sequences in this sample. The CDR3 loop is CASSARLAGGQETQYF. The CDR3, as DNA: TGTGCCAGCAGCGCCCGACTAGCGGGAGGCCAAGAGACCCAGTACTTC. The chain is built from TRBV9 and TRBJ2-5; 13 bases map to TRBD2. J lost 1 base, V lost 3 bases, and 3 bases had no gene match. The germline V gene encodes CDR1 SGDLS and CDR2 YYNGEE. The CDR3 sequence is 16 residues long.

V and J are TRBV5-6 and TRBJ1-5, with D hard to call. This CDR3 comprises 14 residues. From germline, CDR1 is SGHDT and CDR2 YYEEEE. The ends were cut back, 4 bases at V and 7 bases at J, with 15 bases in the middle. CDR3 nucleotide sequence: TGTGCCAGCAGCATGGCGGGAGTTAGGCAGCCCCAGCATTTT. This translates into CASSMAGVRQPQHF.

J is TRBJ2-7 and V is TRBV10-3, with 9 nucleotides matching TRBD2. The CDR3 totals 14 residues. Germline trimming cut 7 bases from V and 6 bases from J; bases unmatched to any gene: 10. Germline CDR1 ENHRY, CDR2 SYGVKD. DNA for the CDR3: TGTGCCATCACCCGGGGGCGGGAGGGGTTCGAGCAGTACTTC. Its translation: CAITRGREGFEQYF.

The gene calls are TRBV6-5 and TRBJ2-5; possible D gene TRBD2, 6 bases. Germline CDR1 reads MNHEY; CDR2 reads SVGAGI. V lost 1 base to trimming and J lost 5 bases, with 8 bases between them. This CDR3 is built from 13 residues. CDR3 in DNA: TGTGCCAGCAGTTACTTGCGGGGTGAGACCCAGTACTTC. Translating gives CASSYLRGETQYF.

A word on this clone: The junction departs from germline at one end; a sequencing error may be responsible. The J gene is TRBJ2-1, the V gene TRBV5-1; a possible D gene is TRBD1 (6 bases). Germline V gives CDR1 SGHRS, CDR2 YFSETQ. The CDR3 is 14 residues long. The CDR3 DNA sequence: TGCGCCAGCAACGAACAGGGTTCCTATAATGAGCAGTTCTTC. Translating it yields CASNEQGSYNEQFF.

This chain joins TRBV14 and TRBJ2-7; the D gene is possibly TRBD1 (6 bases). From germline, CDR1 is SGHDN and CDR2 FVKESK. The CDR3 extends over 13 amino acids. Trimming pared 4 bases from V and 2 bases from J, leaving 9 bases between. The CDR3 reads CASSRKGAYEQYF. The CDR3 nucleotides are TGTGCCAGCAGCCGCAAGGGGGCCTACGAGCAGTACTTC.

The genes are TRBV10-3 and TRBJ1-2; no definite D call. This CDR3 region has 13 residues. Germline assignment: CDR1 ENHRY and CDR2 SYGVKD. The germline V and J ends were trimmed by 3 bases and 4 bases, with 9 bases remaining between them. CDR3 loop: CAISEAGVYGYTF. The CDR3 DNA is TGTGCCATCAGTGAAGCGGGTGTCTATGGCTACACCTTC.

Here the CDR3 DNA reads TGCGCCAGCAGCTTGGGGGACAGGGATCTCTACGAGCAGTACTTC. This translates into CASSLGDRDLYEQYF. This chain joins TRBV5-1 and TRBJ2-7; TRBD1 agrees at 9 bases. The CDR3 loop spans 15 amino acids. The V gene end was trimmed by 0 bases and the J gene end by 3 bases; junction bases not matched to a gene: 4. Germline assignment: CDR1 SGHRS and CDR2 YFSETQ.

This chain uses TRBV7-6 with TRBJ2-2; TRBD1 is a possible D gene (5 bases). The V gene lost 0 bases and the J gene lost 6 bases, with 17 bases spanning the gap. The germline V gene encodes CDR1 SGHVS and CDR2 FNYEAQ. The CDR3 runs 17 residues. DNA for the CDR3: TGTGCCAGCAGCTTAGCGCACGGCAGGGTCGGGTCCGGGGAGCTGTTTTTT. Translating gives CASSLAHGRVGSGELFF.

This clone was seen once. The J gene is TRBJ2-3, the V gene TRBV4-2, with 8 nucleotides matching TRBD2. Germline CDR1 is LGHNA and CDR2 is YNFKEQ. Germline trimming cut 0 bases from V and 3 bases from J; bases unmatched to any gene: 8. The CDR3 totals 17 residues. The CDR3 coding sequence is TGTGCCAGCAGCCAAGATCCCCCAGCGGGAGTTACAGATACGCAGTATTTT. Amino acids: CASSQDPPAGVTDTQYF.

The chain carries TRBV11-2 and TRBJ2-7, with TRBD2 as a possible D gene (6 bases). V was shortened by 0 bases and J by 3 bases, with 12 bases between the two germline ends. The length of the CDR3 is 15 residues. Germline V gene data show CDR1 as SGHAT and CDR2 as FQNNGV. Here the CDR3 DNA reads TGTGCCAGCAGCTTAGATCCCGGGAGAAACTACGAGCAGTACTTC. This encodes CASSLDPGRNYEQYF. Using reference TRBV11-2 and TRBJ2-7 for the parts outside the CDR3, the full variable domain is EAGVAQSPRYKIIEKRQSVAFWCNPISGHATLYWYQQILGQGPKLLIQFQNNGVVDDSQLPKDRFSAERLKGVDSTLKIQPAKLEDSAVYLCASSLDPGRNYEQYFGPGTRLTVT.

This chain connects TRBV7-9 to TRBJ1-3; D gene uncertain. The CDR3 length is 14 residues. The V end lost 2 bases, the J end lost 4 bases, and 9 bases lay between the germline ends. Germline V gene data show CDR1 as SEHNR and CDR2 as FQNEAQ (reference sequence). For the CDR3, the DNA is TGTGCCAGCAGCTTACCAATGTGGGGAAACACCATATATTTT. Encoded protein: CASSLPMWGNTIYF.